The 3 T cell receptor beta chains below were found in one sample sequenced in a study of CD8 T cells in Susac syndrome. After extraction with the RNeasy kit, roughly 0.45 to 1 ug of the RNA was reverse transcribed using random hexamers. TCRdb re-analysed the immunoSEQ multiplex PCR reads in MiXCR, keeping a single row per CDR3 protein. The data show some 260,000 distinct CDR3 sequences, roughly 95% seen once. The sample comprised CD4+ T cells from PBMCs. All receptors derive from a human donor with multiple sclerosis.

This chain uses TRBV4-1 with TRBJ2-4; no reliable D call. Germline V CDR1 and CDR2: MGHRA, YSYEKL. The V and J ends lost 1 base and 1 base respectively, with 8 bases between them. This CDR3 has 15 amino acids. The CDR3 spells CASSQVGIAKNIQYF. In DNA, the CDR3 is TGCGCCAGCAGCCAAGTGGGGATCGCCAAAAACATTCAGTACTTC.

V is TRBV5-1 and J is TRBJ2-2; D might be TRBD1 or TRBD2, each matching 5 bases. The CDR3 length is 14 residues. Germline CDR1 is SGHRS and CDR2 is YFSETQ. V was trimmed by 1 base and J by 6 bases, leaving 10 bases between them. CDR3 DNA: TGCGCCAGCAGCTTGCAGGGACCCCCCGGGGAGCTGTTTTTT. Translating it yields CASSLQGPPGELFF.

V and J are TRBV19 and TRBJ1-1; D gene unclear. The CDR3 loop spans 12 amino acids. V was pared by 4 bases and J by 7 bases, with 10 bases between. Germline V gene sequence: CDR1 LNHDA, CDR2 SQIVND (reference sequence). CDR3 protein: CASSNLRHEAFF. The CDR3, as DNA: TGTGCCAGTAGTAACCTACGTCATGAAGCTTTCTTT. The full variable domain, with the rest looked up from reference TRBV19 and TRBJ1-1, is DGGITQSPKYLFRKEGQNVTLSCEQNLNHDAMYWYRQDPGQGLRLIYYSQIVNDFQKGDIAEGYSVSREKKESFPLTVTSAQKNPTAFYLCASSNLRHEAFFGQGTRLTVV.